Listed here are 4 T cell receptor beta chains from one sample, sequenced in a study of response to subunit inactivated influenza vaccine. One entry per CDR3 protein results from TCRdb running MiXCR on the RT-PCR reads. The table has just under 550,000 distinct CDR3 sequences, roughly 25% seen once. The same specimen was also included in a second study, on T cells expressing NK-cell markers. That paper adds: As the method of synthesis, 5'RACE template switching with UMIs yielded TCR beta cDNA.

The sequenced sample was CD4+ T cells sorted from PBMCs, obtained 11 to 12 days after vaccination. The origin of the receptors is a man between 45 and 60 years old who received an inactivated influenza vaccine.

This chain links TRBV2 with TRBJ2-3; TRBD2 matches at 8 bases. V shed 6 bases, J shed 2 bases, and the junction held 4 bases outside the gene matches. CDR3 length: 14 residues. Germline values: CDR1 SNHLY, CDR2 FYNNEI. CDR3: CASRRGEPTDTQYF. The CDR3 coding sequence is TGTGCCAGCAGGCGGGGGGAACCCACAGATACGCAGTATTTT.

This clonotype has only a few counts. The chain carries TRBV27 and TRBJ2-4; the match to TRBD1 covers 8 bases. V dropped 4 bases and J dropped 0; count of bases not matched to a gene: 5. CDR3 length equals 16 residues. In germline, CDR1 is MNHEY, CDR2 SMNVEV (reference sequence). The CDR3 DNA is TGTGCCAGCAGTTCGACAGGGGATATAGCCAAAAACATTCAGTACTTC. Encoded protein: CASSSTGDIAKNIQYF.

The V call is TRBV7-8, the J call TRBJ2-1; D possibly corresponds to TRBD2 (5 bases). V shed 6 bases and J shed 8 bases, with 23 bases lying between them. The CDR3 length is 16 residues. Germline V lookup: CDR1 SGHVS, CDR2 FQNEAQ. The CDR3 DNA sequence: TGTGCCAGCAGGACCTTAGCTGGGAGCGCTAAGCATGAGCAGTTCTTC. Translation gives CASRTLAGSAKHEQFF. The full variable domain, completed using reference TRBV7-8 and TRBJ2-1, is GAGVSQSPRYKVAKRGQDVALRCDPISGHVSLFWYQQALGQGPEFLTYFQNEAQLDKSGLPSDRFFAERPEGSVSTLKIQRTQQEDSAVYLCASRTLAGSAKHEQFFGPGTRLTVL.

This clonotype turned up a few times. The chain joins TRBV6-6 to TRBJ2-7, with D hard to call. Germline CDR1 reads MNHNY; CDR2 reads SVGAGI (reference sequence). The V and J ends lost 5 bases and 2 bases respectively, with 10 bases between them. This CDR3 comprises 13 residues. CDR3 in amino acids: CASSVRATYEQYF. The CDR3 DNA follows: TGTGCCAGCAGTGTCCGGGCCACCTACGAGCAGTACTTC.